This T cell receptor (beta chain) was captured by sequencing in a study of blood T cell repertoires in COVID-19. Recruited during active infection, patients (from Seattle) were subsequently followed longitudinally. Produced via immunoSEQ multiplex PCR; TCRdb's table is partial and in-frame only. The profile covers about 480,000 clones, with approximately 89% appearing a single time and over 10% taken by the ten largest. The CDR3 runs to 14 residues. The V gene's germline CDR1 is WNHNN and CDR2 SYGVQD (reference sequence). The V and J ends lost 6 bases and 0 bases respectively, with 12 bases between them.

The chain combines TRBV10-1 with TRBJ2-7; TRBD1 might be the D (6 bases). The receptor was derived from a woman between 50 and 59 years old with COVID-19, enrolled during active disease. Specimen: peripheral blood. CDR3: CASSNRQASYEQYF. The CDR3, as DNA: TGCGCCAGCAGCAATAGACAGGCCTCCTACGAGCAGTACTTC.